A single sample is the source of the 25 T cell receptor beta chains below, sequenced in a study of tumor and adjacent non-tumor tissue in lung cancer (dated by TCRdb to the late 2010s). RNA was isolated from bulk, unsorted tissue, and RNA quality was assessed with a NanoDrop ND-1000 and an Agilent 2100. Receptor amplification or capture employed multiplex PCR. The instrument was an Illumina HiSeq 2500. TCRbeta libraries were constructed through three rounds of nested PCR with primers (Table S4) according to protocols modified from ARM-PCR. The public reads were quality trimmed at Q25 with fastp and then assembled into clones with MiXCR by TCRdb, keeping productive beta chains. CDR3 protein duplicates are merged, each entry listing the most common genes and DNA. The sample records 65,000 to 95,000 distinct CDR3 sequences, 75% to 90% of which are singletons. The ten largest account for about 14% of the sample.

Sequenced sample: lung tumor tissue. The receptor source for this set is a woman between 45 and 60 years old with non-small cell lung cancer.

On this clonotype: A junction boundary mismatches the germline segment, possibly from a read error. The genes are TRBV11-1 and TRBJ2-7, with 7 bases matching TRBD1. Germline values: CDR1 SGHAT, CDR2 FQDESV (reference sequence). The CDR3 covers 14 residues. DNA of the CDR3: TGTGCCAGTAGCCACTGGGACAGCTCCAACGAGCTGTACTTC. This sequence encodes CASSHWDSSNELYF.

V is TRBV10-3 and J is TRBJ2-5, with TRBD1 matching over 9 bases. There are 14 residues in the CDR3. CDR1 is ENHRY and CDR2 is SYGVKD in the germline V gene. V lost 6 bases, J lost 5 bases, and 7 bases stayed unmatched. CDR3 coding DNA: TGTGCCATCAGAAGTACAGGGGGCGGGGAGACCCAGTACTTC. As protein: CAIRSTGGGETQYF.

As concerns this clonotype: The CDR3 does not end in the conserved phenylalanine or tryptophan, so this is likely a read error. CDR3 sequence reads: CTSSARVSTDTQYL. DNA of the CDR3: TGTACCAGCAGTGCTCGGGTCTCAACAGATACACAGTATTTA. This sequence joins TRBV6-1 and TRBJ2-3; D not certain. The CDR3 has 14 residues. CDR1 and CDR2 from the germline V gene are MNHNS and SASEGT.

As to this clonotype: One end of the junction does not line up with germline, which may come from a read error. V is TRBV6-2 or TRBV6-3 and J is TRBJ2-2, with TRBD2 identical over 9 bases. Germline V CDR1 and CDR2: MNHEY, SVGEGT. This CDR3 contains 15 residues. CDR3 sequence reads: CASSYKVAGDGELLF. The CDR3 region has the DNA TGTGCCAGCAGTTACAAGGTAGCGGGAGATGGGGAGCTGCTTTTT.

Comments on this clonotype: At one end, the junction sequence differs from germline, possibly due to a read error. V gene TRBV20-1 combines with J gene TRBJ2-7; no clear D. The germline CDR1 and CDR2 sequences are DFQATT and SNEGSKA (reference sequence). The CDR3 has 14 amino acids. CDR3 residues: CSARDQSHGYEQYF. The CDR3 DNA reads TGTAGTGCTAGAGATCAGAGCCACGGGTACGAGCAGTACTTC.

With regard to this clonotype: Without the conserved terminal phenylalanine or tryptophan, this CDR3 likely stems from a read error. The rearrangement links TRBV11-2 to TRBJ2-2, with D uncertain. The germline V gene encodes CDR1 SGHAT and CDR2 FQNNGV. This CDR3 contains 14 residues. The CDR3 protein is CASSLVSGPGELFL. The CDR3 DNA reads TGCGCCAGCAGCTTAGTGTCCGGTCCCGGAGAGCTGTTTCTT.

As for this clonotype: One junction end disagrees with the germline gene, perhaps due to a read error. J is TRBJ2-7 and V is TRBV5-5; D is uncertain. Germline CDR1 reads SGHKS; CDR2 reads YYEKEE (reference sequence). The CDR3 is 14 residues long. In DNA form, the CDR3 reads TGTGCCAGCAGTTTGGTTGGGCCACCCTACGGGCAGTACTTC. Amino acids: CASSLVGPPYGQYF.

In the case of this clonotype: In this CDR3 the conserved last residue, phenylalanine or tryptophan, is missing, so a read error is likely. V usage is TRBV10-3 and J usage is TRBJ1-4; no firm D call. CDR3 size: 14 residues. Germline loops: CDR1 ENHRY, CDR2 SYGVKD. The CDR3 here is CAINEGPTNEKLFL. CDR3 nucleotide sequence: TGTGCCATCAATGAGGGCCCAACTAATGAAAAACTGTTTTTG.

The chain recombines TRBV29-1 with TRBJ1-2; TRBD1 agrees at 7 bases. The CDR3 consists of 14 residues. V was clipped by 4 bases and J by 7 bases; unmatched bases: 12. Germline-derived CDR1 and CDR2 are SQVTM and ANQGSEA. The CDR3 DNA sequence: TGCAGCGTTGGAGGGCAGGGGGGAGTGCGTGGCTACACCTTC. This codes for CSVGGQGGVRGYTF.

The V gene is TRBV12-3 or TRBV12-4, the J gene TRBJ2-1; 8 positions agree with TRBD1. CDR3 length: 14 residues. V was pared by 7 bases and J by 9 bases, with 11 bases of the junction left unmatched. In nucleotides, the CDR3 is TGTGCCAGCAATACCCTGGACAGGGAAAGTGAGCAGTTCTTC. Protein product: CASNTLDRESEQFF.

As concerns this clonotype: The final CDR3 position lacks the conserved phenylalanine or tryptophan, pointing to a likely read error. This rearrangement joins TRBV6-5 to TRBJ1-4; tentative D call: TRBD1 (6 bases). Germline V gene sequence: CDR1 MNHEY, CDR2 SVGAGI. The CDR3 runs to 13 residues. The CDR3 bases are TGTGCCAGCAGCCAGGGGATGGGTGAAGAACTGTTTTGT. Its protein product is CASSQGMGEELFC.

The chain links TRBV11-2 to TRBJ2-1; D not resolved. The CDR3 spans 12 residues. Germline CDR1 is SGHAT and CDR2 is FQNNGV. This chain's CDR3 is CSSSPSGYEQFF. CDR3 bases: TGTAGCAGTAGCCCCTCCGGATATGAGCAGTTCTTC.

The V and J genes are TRBV12-3 or TRBV12-4 and TRBJ2-5; D is unclear. V lost 0 bases to trimming and J lost 7 bases, with 12 bases between them. The CDR3 covers 14 residues. CDR3 amino acids: CASSLAGIHGTQYF. The DNA of the CDR3 is TGTGCCAGCAGTTTAGCGGGAATCCATGGGACCCAGTACTTC.

A note on this clonotype: The missing conserved phenylalanine or tryptophan at the end of this CDR3 makes a read error likely. The chain links TRBV4-2 to TRBJ1-4; D unclear. The CDR3 has 16 residues. Germline V lookup: CDR1 LGHNA, CDR2 YNFKEQ. The CDR3 bases are TGTGCCAGCAGCCAACATGACAATGCAACTAATGAGAAACTGTTTATT. Protein: CASSQHDNATNEKLFI.

Relative to its sample, this clonotype is medium-sized. The chain combines TRBV20-1 with TRBJ2-1; D gene uncertain. This CDR3 has 13 residues. Trimming left V 2 bases short and J 4 bases short, with 9 bases between. In germline, CDR1 is DFQATT, CDR2 SNEGSKA (reference sequence). The CDR3 region has the DNA TGCAGTGCTAGATCCCCCGCATACAATGAGCAGTTCTTC. The encoded protein is CSARSPAYNEQFF.

Comment on this clonotype: The junction and the germline gene differ at one end; a read error may be behind it. The chain has TRBV11-2 and TRBJ2-7, with D perhaps TRBD2 (5 bases). The CDR3 sequence is 14 residues long. The germline CDR1 and CDR2 sequences are SGHAT and FQNNGV. DNA for the CDR3: TGTGCCAGCACCCCCGGAGGTGACGAGAACGAGCAGTATTTC. Translation gives CASTPGGDENEQYF.

This clonotype was detected only once. The rearrangement links TRBV20-1 to TRBJ2-7; 7 nucleotides match TRBD2. The CDR3 length is 14 residues. CDR1 is DFQATT and CDR2 is SNEGSKA in the germline V gene (reference sequence). The trim removed 7 bases at V and 5 bases at J, leaving 14 bases unmatched. This chain's CDR3 is CSVSGGRGFHEQYF. In DNA form, the CDR3 reads TGCAGTGTGTCCGGGGGGAGAGGGTTCCACGAGCAGTACTTC.

Comment on this clonotype: At one boundary the junction diverges from the germline segment, which might be a read error. The rearrangement links TRBV7-8 to TRBJ1-5, with a weak D call TRBD2 (6 bases). The DNA matches TRBJ2-3 better at its end, which makes the J call doubtful. The germline V gene has CDR1 SGHVS and CDR2 FQNEAQ. The CDR3 length is 14 residues. CDR3 sequence (DNA): TGTGTCAGCAGCCCGGCGGCGGGGCAGAGGTCCCAGTATTTT. Protein: CVSSPAAGQRSQYF.

Turning to this clonotype: A junction end diverges from the germline sequence, so it may reflect a read error. This chain joins TRBV20-1 and TRBJ1-6; D is unclear. This CDR3 is built from 13 residues. Germline assignment: CDR1 DFQATT and CDR2 SNEGSKA (reference sequence). Here the CDR3 reads CSAQVAGNSALHF. The CDR3 DNA reads as TGCAGTGCTCAGGTGGCGGGTAATTCAGCCCTCCACTTT.

With regard to this clonotype: The conserved phenylalanine or tryptophan normally closing the CDR3 is absent here, so this likely arose from a read error. This sequence joins TRBV20-1 and TRBJ2-1; D ambiguous. Germline V lookup: CDR1 DFQATT, CDR2 SNEGSKA (reference sequence). V was shortened by 5 bases and J by 5 bases, with 13 bases between the two germline ends. The CDR3 runs to 13 residues. CDR3 DNA sequence: TGCAGTGCTCCTTCTGGTGAGCACAATGAGCAGTTCCTC. It specifies CSAPSGEHNEQFL.

To note about this clonotype: No conserved phenylalanine or tryptophan is present at the end of the CDR3, so a read error is the likely explanation. The DNA is left out, because the CDR3 cannot be placed on it with certainty; the CDR3 is given as TCRdb lists it. V usage is TRBV11-1 and J usage is TRBJ2-7; the table calls TRBD1, which could not be checked here. 14 amino acids form the CDR3, both terminal residues included. Germline V lookup: CDR1 SGHAT, CDR2 FQDESV (reference sequence). The CDR3 region is CASNHWDSSYEQNL.

In this sample, this clonotype turned up many times. The chain uses TRBV5-4 and TRBJ2-7; D remains ambiguous. The V end was cut by 5 bases, the J end by 0 bases, with 18 bases between. Germline assignment: CDR1 SGHNT and CDR2 YYREEE (reference sequence). The CDR3 length is 16 residues. The CDR3 spells CASSSHPTTSSYEQYF. CDR3 coding DNA: TGTGCCAGCAGTTCCCACCCGACCACCAGCTCCTACGAGCAGTACTTC.

On this clonotype: One end of the junction varies from germline; a read error may be responsible. This chain connects TRBV11-1 to TRBJ2-1; D is ambiguous. This CDR3 contains 15 residues. Germline loops: CDR1 SGHAT, CDR2 FQDESV (reference sequence). This CDR3 is CPSSSGTSSYNEQFF. CDR3 nucleotides: TGTCCCAGCAGCTCTGGCACGAGCTCCTACAATGAGCAGTTCTTC.

In this sample, this clonotype turned up many times. The chain carries TRBV5-1 and TRBJ2-5; D ambiguous. V was trimmed by 0 bases and J by 1 base, leaving 4 bases between them. Germline values: CDR1 SGHRS, CDR2 YFSETQ. The CDR3 runs to 13 residues. CDR3 coding DNA: TGCGCCAGCAGCTTGGGGGGCCAAGAGACCCAGTACTTC. Translation: CASSLGGQETQYF.

Worth noting for this clonotype: One end of the junction varies from germline; a read error may be responsible. This chain links TRBV2 with TRBJ2-3; weak D call: TRBD1 (5 bases). Germline V CDR1 and CDR2: SNHLY, FYNNEI. The CDR3 runs 14 residues. CDR3 sequence: CSSNSPGFSDTQYF. The DNA for the CDR3 is TGTTCCAGCAATTCGCCAGGGTTCTCGGATACGCAGTATTTT.